The 9 T cell receptor beta chains listed next were all sequenced from one sample in a study of STAT5B mutations in CD4+ large granular lymphocyte leukemia. The method was immunoSEQ multiplex PCR; TCRdb's version includes in-frame clones alone and lacks a portion of them. The sample holds tens of thousands of clones, around 90% seen once. Sequences were obtained from CD4+ T cells from blood buffy coats. The origin of the receptors is a human donor in good health.

CDR3 residues: CASSLRAGGDNSPLHF. The CDR3 DNA follows: TGTGCCAGCAGCTTAAGGGCGGGGGGTGACAATTCACCCCTCCACTTT. This chain joins TRBV7-2 and TRBJ1-6; weak D call: TRBD1 (5 bases). Trimming stripped 2 bases from V and 7 bases from J, with 15 bases between. Germline CDR1 and CDR2: SGHTA and FQGNSA. The CDR3 totals 16 residues.

The chain is built from TRBV5-1 and TRBJ2-7; D is unclear. Germline V gene lookup returns CDR1 SGHRS and CDR2 YFSETQ. V was clipped by 3 bases and J by 5 bases, with 9 bases between them. This CDR3 has 12 residues. The CDR3, as DNA: TGCGCCAGCAGCTATGGACGAAACGAGCAGTACTTC. It translates to CASSYGRNEQYF.

The chain joins TRBV11-2 to TRBJ2-5, with TRBD1 matching over 12 bases. V lost 5 bases and J lost 4; bases outside the gene matches: 5. The CDR3 consists of 15 residues. CDR1 and CDR2 from the germline V gene are SGHAT and FQNNGV. CDR3 loop: CASSHPGQGAETQYF. CDR3 coding DNA: TGTGCCAGCAGCCATCCGGGACAGGGGGCAGAGACCCAGTACTTC.

This clone was seen a single time. The rearrangement joins TRBV28 to TRBJ1-5; the D gene is possibly TRBD1 (5 bases). This CDR3 has 14 residues. Germline V gene sequence: CDR1 MDHEN, CDR2 SYDVKM. Between the trimmed V and J ends, which lost 1 base and 7 bases, there was a span of 11 bases. The CDR3 DNA reads as TGTGCCAGCAGTTTATCAGGGAATTGGCAGCCCCAGCATTTT. The encoded protein is CASSLSGNWQPQHF. Together with reference TRBV28 and TRBJ1-5, the CDR3 gives the full variable domain: DVKVTQSSRYLVKRTGEKVFLECVQDMDHENMFWYRQDPGLGLRLIYFSYDVKMKEKGDIPEGYSVSREKKERFSLILESASTNQTSMYLCASSLSGNWQPQHFGDGTRLSIL.

This sequence joins TRBV6-1 and TRBJ2-1, with 8 nucleotides matching TRBD2. The trim removed 0 bases at V and 4 bases at J, leaving 5 bases unmatched. From germline, CDR1 is MNHNS and CDR2 SASEGT. This CDR3 is 16 amino acids long. The CDR3 is CASSEARTSPYNEQFF. CDR3 bases: TGTGCCAGCAGTGAAGCGAGGACTAGCCCTTACAATGAGCAGTTCTTC.

The chain links TRBV23-1 to TRBJ2-5; either TRBD1 or TRBD2 may supply D (6 bases each). TRBV23-1 is assigned to the ORF class and has an uncertain function. Trimming removed 6 bases at V and 2 bases at J, with 16 bases between. The CDR3 length is 15 residues. The CDR3 nucleotides read TGCGCCAGCAGCAATATGGGGGGCTTTCAAGAGACCCAGTACTTC. This gives the protein CASSNMGGFQETQYF.

The rearrangement uses TRBV19 and TRBJ1-2, with unresolved D. V dropped 0 bases and J dropped 5 bases, with 10 bases sitting between them. This CDR3 region has 14 residues. CDR1 is LNHDA and CDR2 is SQIVND in the germline V gene (reference sequence). This chain's CDR3 is CASSIDGPRYGYTF. The CDR3 region has the DNA TGTGCCAGTAGTATAGATGGGCCAAGATATGGCTACACCTTC.

The chain links TRBV6-5 to TRBJ2-5; 8 nucleotides agree with TRBD2. The DNA end favors TRBJ2-7, so the J call may be wrong. The CDR3 has 15 amino acids. Germline assignment: CDR1 MNHEY and CDR2 SVGAGI. CDR3 sequence (DNA): TGTGCCAGCAGTTACTCACTAGCGGAGGCCTACGAGCAGTACTTC. It encodes CASSYSLAEAYEQYF.

This chain connects TRBV28 to TRBJ1-1; 8 bases line up with TRBD1. There are 17 residues in the CDR3. Germline values: CDR1 MDHEN, CDR2 SYDVKM. Trimming at V came to 6 bases and at J to 0 bases, leaving 12 bases not matched to a gene. The CDR3 protein is CASRSPGTGAMNTEAFF. The CDR3 bases are TGTGCCAGCAGGTCCCCCGGGACAGGAGCAATGAACACTGAAGCTTTCTTT.